Sequencing of this T cell receptor beta chain was carried out in a study of T cells in Graves' hyperthyroidism and ophthalmopathy. Study information: Peripheral blood sampling occurred at initial diagnosis, before any treatment.

This clonotype has a count of ten or more. Its specificity is not known. Germline CDR1 and CDR2: SQVTM and ANQGSEA. This CDR3 is built from 13 residues. V gave up 5 bases and J gave up 0 bases, with 10 bases separating them. Study-wide results and caveats: Stable hyperthyroidism was separated from ophthalmopathy by a model based on 13 V-J features.

Fresh 10 ml peripheral blood yielded PBMCs. RNA transcripts were the template for amplifying TCR beta CDR3 regions. The HTBI primer set served for first-round RT-PCR of the TCR CDR3. From the multiplex PCR reads, TCRdb called clonotypes with MiXCR, one entry per CDR3 protein. The sample shows around 520,000 distinct CDR3 sequences, around 22% of them seen only once. This clonotype was obtained from a woman between 25 and 40 years old with Graves' ophthalmopathy. The chain combines TRBV29-1 with TRBJ1-1; tentative D call: TRBD1 (6 bases). Source material: blood. CDR3 sequence (DNA): TGCAGCGTTACGGGACAATTGAACACTGAAGCTTTCTTT. Protein product: CSVTGQLNTEAFF.